The rows below give T cell receptor beta chains drawn from one sample of a study of PD-L1 blockade in urothelial cancer. The protocol was immunoSEQ multiplex PCR, while the TCRdb copy is restricted to in-frame clones and leaves out a portion. The data hold about 45,000 clones, with 88% observed a single time. This specimen was PBMCs, taken around atezolizumab (anti-PD-L1) treatment. These receptors came from a man at least 80 years old with urothelial cancer. The CDR3 runs from the conserved cysteine through the conserved F or W. D genes are given only for firm matches. Size tells how often a clone was seen (once, few, many) or the class of an expanded clone, and some rows leave it out.

size: medium-sized; D: TRBD1; J: TRBJ2-3; V: TRBV6-4; CDR3: CASSDSPGQSADTQYF; DNA: TGTGCCAGCAGTGACTCTCCGGGACAGTCGGCAGATACGCAGTATTTT
size: .; D: TRBD1; J: TRBJ2-7; V: TRBV28; CDR3: CASSAPGQGSYEQYF; DNA: TGTGCCAGCAGTGCGCCGGGACAGGGATCCTACGAGCAGTACTTC
size: .; D: TRBD2; J: TRBJ2-1; V: TRBV9; CDR3: CASATSGSYNEQFF; DNA: TGTGCCAGCGCGACTAGCGGGAGTTACAATGAGCAGTTCTTC
size: .; D: TRBD1; J: TRBJ1-2; V: TRBV2; CDR3: CASRGQGGGYGYTF; DNA: TGTGCCAGCAGAGGACAGGGCGGCGGCTATGGCTACACCTTC
size: .; D: TRBD1; J: TRBJ2-3; V: TRBV5-8; CDR3: CASIAGTGERNTQYF; DNA: TGTGCCAGCATCGCCGGGACAGGGGAACGGAATACGCAGTATTTT
size: .; D: .; J: TRBJ1-2; V: TRBV30; CDR3: CAWSPANYGYTF; DNA: TGTGCCTGGAGTCCAGCTAACTATGGCTACACCTTC
size: .; D: TRBD2; J: TRBJ2-1; V: TRBV15; CDR3: CATSRDLRLAGDNEQFF; DNA: TGTGCCACCAGCAGAGATCTCAGGCTAGCGGGAGACAATGAGCAGTTCTTC
size: .; D: TRBD2; J: TRBJ2-1; V: TRBV28; CDR3: CASSLLRILAGEWTRNEQFF; DNA: TGTGCCAGCAGTTTATTAAGGATTCTAGCGGGGGAGTGGACGCGGAATGAGCAGTTCTTC
size: .; D: .; J: TRBJ2-3; V: TRBV30; CDR3: CAWTQQLSSTDTQYF; DNA: TGTGCCTGGACCCAACAGCTTTCTAGCACAGATACGCAGTATTTT
size: .; D: .; J: TRBJ1-2; V: TRBV6-1; CDR3: CASSEGVVYGYTF; DNA: TGTGCCAGCAGCGAGGGGGTGGTCTATGGCTACACCTTC
size: .; D: .; J: TRBJ1-1; V: TRBV2; CDR3: CASRPGLGNTEAFF; DNA: TGTGCCAGCAGGCCCGGACTGGGAAACACTGAAGCTTTCTTT
size: few; D: TRBD2; J: TRBJ2-1; V: TRBV4-2; CDR3: CASTGTSGNEQFF; DNA: TGTGCCAGCACCGGGACTAGCGGGAATGAGCAGTTCTTC
size: .; D: TRBD2; J: TRBJ2-7; V: TRBV7-2; CDR3: CASSPGTSVDEQYF; DNA: TGTGCCAGCAGCCCGGGGACTAGCGTCGACGAGCAGTACTTC
size: .; D: TRBD2; J: TRBJ2-3; V: TRBV5-5; CDR3: CASSLRSPLAGSTDTQYF; DNA: TGTGCCAGCAGCCTCAGGTCCCCACTAGCGGGTAGCACAGATACGCAGTATTTT
size: .; D: TRBD2; J: TRBJ2-2; V: TRBV10-2; CDR3: CASRLTSGRTGELFF; DNA: TGCGCCAGCAGACTGACTAGCGGGAGGACCGGGGAGCTGTTTTTT
size: .; D: TRBD1; J: TRBJ1-2; V: TRBV2; CDR3: CASIEDRGHGYTF; DNA: TGTGCCAGCATTGAGGACAGGGGGCATGGCTACACCTTC
size: .; D: TRBD2; J: TRBJ2-5; V: TRBV27; CDR3: CASSLGLQASGRETQYF; DNA: TGTGCCAGCAGTTTAGGATTGCAGGCTAGCGGGAGAGAGACCCAGTACTTC
size: .; D: .; J: TRBJ1-2; V: TRBV4-1; CDR3: CASSRGDYGYTF; DNA: TGCGCCAGCAGCCGAGGCGACTATGGCTACACCTTC
size: .; D: .; J: TRBJ2-5; V: TRBV2; CDR3: CASRNSIGETQYF; DNA: TGTGCCAGCAGAAATAGCATTGGAGAGACCCAGTACTTC
size: few; D: .; J: TRBJ1-2; V: TRBV18; CDR3: CASSPLALFHYTF; DNA: TGTGCCAGCTCACCCTTAGCTCTGTTCCACTACACCTTC
size: once; D: TRBD1; J: TRBJ1-4; V: TRBV2; CDR3: CASSGRDRGRRANEKLFF; DNA: TGTGCCAGCAGTGGCCGAGACAGGGGGAGGAGAGCTAATGAAAAACTGTTTTTT
size: .; D: TRBD2; J: TRBJ2-5; V: TRBV28; CDR3: CASSSSSGRGETQYF; DNA: TGTGCCAGCAGTTCCTCTAGCGGGAGAGGGGAGACCCAGTACTTC
size: .; D: .; J: TRBJ1-5; V: TRBV18; CDR3: CASSPQTDQPQHF; DNA: TGTGCCAGCTCACCGCAGACAGACCAGCCCCAGCATTTT
size: .; D: .; J: TRBJ1-5; V: TRBV23-1; CDR3: CASLGGGCFFPYQPQHF; DNA: TGCGCCAGCCTTGGGGGGGGGTGCTTTTTCCCATATCAGCCCCAGCATTTT
size: .; D: .; J: TRBJ1-4; V: TRBV6-1; CDR3: CASRQGPDNEKLFF; DNA: TGTGCCAGCAGGCAGGGTCCCGATAATGAAAAACTGTTTTTT
size: .; D: TRBD2; J: TRBJ2-2; V: TRBV2; CDR3: CASSEAEAGAGTGELFF; DNA: TGTGCCAGCAGTGAAGCGGAAGCGGGAGCGGGGACCGGGGAGCTGTTTTTT
size: .; D: TRBD1; J: TRBJ2-7; V: TRBV11-3; CDR3: CASSGDRDDEQYF; DNA: TGTGCCAGCAGCGGGGACAGGGACGACGAGCAGTACTTC
size: .; D: TRBD2; J: TRBJ2-2; V: TRBV7-8; CDR3: CASSFSGTSGTGELFF; DNA: TGTGCCAGCAGCTTTTCCGGGACTAGCGGAACCGGGGAGCTGTTTTTT
size: .; D: .; J: TRBJ1-2; V: TRBV4-1; CDR3: CASTARTEPNYGYTF; DNA: TGCGCCAGCACCGCCAGGACAGAACCTAACTATGGCTACACCTTC
size: .; D: .; J: TRBJ2-2; V: TRBV7-9; CDR3: CASSLGLAGELFF; DNA: TGTGCCAGCAGCTTAGGACTTGCCGGGGAGCTGTTTTTT
size: .; D: TRBD2; J: TRBJ2-2; V: TRBV7-9; CDR3: CASSSSRLARELFF; DNA: TGTGCCAGCAGCTCGTCTAGACTAGCCCGGGAGCTGTTTTTT
size: .; D: TRBD2; J: TRBJ2-1; V: TRBV5-1; CDR3: CASSLGLAGVRQFF; DNA: TGCGCCAGCAGCTTGGGCTTAGCGGGAGTCCGGCAGTTCTTC
size: .; D: TRBD1; J: TRBJ2-1; V: TRBV11-2; CDR3: CASSPRVGTDYYNEQFF; DNA: TGTGCCAGCAGCCCTAGGGTCGGGACAGACTACTACAATGAGCAGTTCTTC
size: .; D: TRBD2; J: TRBJ2-2; V: TRBV5-4; CDR3: CASSQTSGRARTGELFF; DNA: TGTGCCAGCAGCCAGACTAGCGGGAGGGCCAGGACCGGGGAGCTGTTTTTT
size: few; D: TRBD1; J: TRBJ1-5; V: TRBV11-2; CDR3: CASSPTGGSNQPQHF; DNA: TGTGCCAGCAGCCCGACAGGGGGAAGCAATCAGCCCCAGCATTTT
size: .; D: TRBD1; J: TRBJ1-4; V: TRBV4-2; CDR3: CASSQLPGQGGEKLFF; DNA: TGTGCCAGCAGCCAACTACCGGGACAGGGTGGCGAAAAACTGTTTTTT
size: few; D: TRBD1; J: TRBJ2-1; V: TRBV5-1; CDR3: CASSFRDRAYNEQFF; DNA: TGCGCCAGCAGCTTCCGGGACAGGGCGTACAATGAGCAGTTCTTC
size: .; D: .; J: TRBJ1-3; V: TRBV7-2; CDR3: CASSLVQGGSGNTIYF; DNA: TGTGCCAGCAGCTTAGTCCAGGGAGGCTCTGGAAACACCATATATTTT
size: .; D: TRBD2; J: TRBJ2-2; V: TRBV19; CDR3: CASSIRTSAAGELFF; DNA: TGTGCCAGTAGTATTAGAACTAGCGCCGCCGGGGAGCTGTTTTTT
size: .; D: .; J: TRBJ2-3; V: TRBV18; CDR3: CASSPPVTDTQYF; DNA: TGTGCCAGCTCACCCCCGGTCACAGATACGCAGTATTTT
size: .; D: .; J: TRBJ2-1; V: TRBV5-6; CDR3: CASSSNRDEVYNEQFF; DNA: TGTGCCAGCAGTTCTAACAGGGATGAGGTCTACAATGAGCAGTTCTTC
size: .; D: .; J: TRBJ2-7; V: TRBV7-2; CDR3: CASSFYPGLSYEQYF; DNA: TGTGCCAGCAGCTTTTACCCGGGACTCTCGTACGAGCAGTACTTC
size: .; D: TRBD2; J: TRBJ2-3; V: TRBV13; CDR3: CASSLSPQRGYTDTQYF; DNA: TGTGCCAGCAGCTTGTCCCCCCAGCGGGGGTACACAGATACGCAGTATTTT
size: .; D: .; J: TRBJ2-5; V: TRBV5-1; CDR3: CASSLVLAGRQETQYF; DNA: TGCGCCAGCAGCTTGGTTCTGGCGGGGCGACAAGAGACCCAGTACTTC
size: .; D: .; J: TRBJ1-2; V: TRBV5-1; CDR3: CASSTGNGGGYTF; DNA: TGCGCCAGCAGCACCGGAAACGGAGGGGGCTACACCTTC